These 26 T cell receptor beta chains were all obtained from the same sample, sequenced in a study of cytomegalovirus exposure and HLA in healthy donors. Primers included in the PCR were 60 Vbeta and 13 Jbeta primers. Generated by immunoSEQ multiplex PCR, the TCRdb table keeps only in-frame clones and is missing some. Of 200,000 or so clones listed, around 76% are singletons. Sample: PBMCs. Source of these receptors: a man younger than 30 in good health and CMV-seronegative.

J is TRBJ2-1 and V is TRBV5-1; TRBD2 agrees at 9 bases. The V gene's germline CDR1 is SGHRS and CDR2 YFSETQ. This CDR3 spans 15 amino acids. Trimming took 0 bases from V and 5 from J; bases not matched to a gene: 3. DNA for the CDR3: TGCGCCAGCAGCTTGGTAGCGGGAGTGAACAATGAGCAGTTCTTC. Protein sequence: CASSLVAGVNNEQFF.

The gene calls are TRBV6-1 and TRBJ2-7, with a possible D match to TRBD2 (5 bases). V lost 9 bases and J 0 bases, leaving 9 bases between the germline ends. The CDR3 covers 12 residues. Germline CDR1 reads MNHNS; CDR2 reads SASEGT. The CDR3 region has the DNA TGTGCCAGTACTGGGAGCTCCTACGAGCAGTACTTC. It codes for CASTGSSYEQYF.

The chain couples TRBV4-1 to TRBJ1-1; no reliable D call. This CDR3 is 14 amino acids long. V was cut by 3 bases and J by 4 bases, with 12 bases left in between. Germline values: CDR1 MGHRA, CDR2 YSYEKL. This CDR3 reads CASSQRGEATEAFF. The CDR3 DNA is TGCGCCAGCAGCCAGCGGGGTGAGGCCACTGAAGCTTTCTTT.

The chain joins TRBV9 to TRBJ1-1, with 10 positions matching TRBD1. V lost 3 bases to trimming and J lost 5 bases; unmatched junction nucleotides: 19. Germline CDR1 and CDR2: SGDLS and YYNGEE. The CDR3 runs 19 residues. CDR3 DNA: TGTGCCAGCAGCGCCTTAGGTGGGGACAGGGGTTTAGTAGGGACTGAAGCTTTCTTT. This codes for CASSALGGDRGLVGTEAFF.

The V call is TRBV7-9, the J call TRBJ1-3, with D maybe TRBD1 (6 bases). Germline assignment: CDR1 SEHNR and CDR2 FQNEAQ (reference sequence). There are 15 residues in the CDR3. Trimming stripped 5 bases from V and 3 bases from J, with 14 bases between. The CDR3 region has the DNA TGTGCCAGCAGCGTTACAGGGTTTAATGGAAACACCATATATTTT. This gives the protein CASSVTGFNGNTIYF.

The J gene is TRBJ1-1, the V gene TRBV10-3; D remains ambiguous. V lost 0 bases and J lost 1, with 6 bases in between. The V gene's germline CDR1 is ENHRY and CDR2 SYGVKD. The CDR3 length is 14 residues. CDR3 bases: TGTGCCATCAGTGAGTCGAGGCGGAACACTGAAGCTTTCTTT. Protein sequence: CAISESRRNTEAFF.

This chain connects TRBV25-1 to TRBJ2-7; weak D call: TRBD1 (5 bases). Looked up from germline, CDR1 is MGHDK and CDR2 is SYGVNS. The CDR3 sequence is 14 residues long. V lost 2 bases, J lost 6 bases, and 14 bases lay in between. CDR3 coding DNA: TGTGCCAGCAGTGAAACAGGTGCGAGAACCGAGCAGTACTTC. It specifies CASSETGARTEQYF.

This sequence joins TRBV5-1 and TRBJ1-6, with D perhaps TRBD1 (6 bases). The germline gives CDR1 SGHRS, CDR2 YFSETQ. The CDR3 is 13 residues long. V was trimmed by 5 bases and J by 10 bases, leaving 13 bases between them. This CDR3 is CASSIGGDSPLHF. Here the CDR3 DNA reads TGCGCCAGCAGTATAGGGGGTGACTCACCCCTCCACTTT.

This clone was detected a few times. V gene TRBV6-5 combines with J gene TRBJ2-3, with 7 bases that match TRBD1. V was clipped by 4 bases and J by 5 bases; unmatched bases: 3. This CDR3 has 13 amino acids. Germline V gives CDR1 MNHEY, CDR2 SVGAGI. The DNA of the CDR3 is TGTGCCAGCAGTTTTCAGGGGGAAGATACGCAGTATTTT. The encoded protein is CASSFQGEDTQYF.

This chain links TRBV2 with TRBJ1-5; perhaps TRBD1 as D (5 bases). Trimming left V 4 bases short and J 0 bases short, with 16 bases between. This CDR3 has 17 residues. The germline gives CDR1 SNHLY, CDR2 FYNNEI. CDR3 residues: CASSGGRDMDSNQPQHF. As DNA, the CDR3 is TGTGCCAGCAGTGGGGGCAGAGACATGGATAGCAATCAGCCCCAGCATTTT.

This chain links TRBV7-3 with TRBJ2-1; tentatively, D is TRBD1 (8 bases). V dropped 5 bases and J dropped 1 base, with 30 bases sitting between them. The CDR3 loop spans 21 amino acids. Per germline, CDR1 SGHTA and CDR2 FQGTGA. The CDR3 here is CASSVQTGEAQGGHSYNEQFF. As DNA, the CDR3 is TGTGCCAGCAGCGTACAGACAGGGGAGGCTCAGGGGGGGCATTCCTACAATGAGCAGTTCTTC.

The chain employs TRBV9 and TRBJ2-3; 13 positions agree with TRBD2. The CDR3 is 20 amino acids. Germline CDR1 SGDLS, CDR2 YYNGEE. The trim removed 3 bases at V and 0 bases at J, leaving 13 bases unmatched. For the CDR3, the DNA is TGTGCCAGCAGCGCAGCCCGGGGAGGGACTAGCGGGACTAGCACAGATACGCAGTATTTT. Translation: CASSAARGGTSGTSTDTQYF.

The gene calls are TRBV6-6 and TRBJ2-5, with TRBD1 matching 9 bases. The germline V gene encodes CDR1 MNHNY and CDR2 SVGAGI (reference sequence). J was trimmed by 5 bases and V by 6 bases; bases with no gene match: 4. CDR3 size: 13 residues. The CDR3 nucleotides read TGTGCCAGCAGACAGGGGGCGCGCGAGACCCAGTACTTC. As protein: CASRQGARETQYF.

The rearrangement joins TRBV7-9 to TRBJ2-7, with unresolved D. CDR1 is SEHNR and CDR2 is FQNEAQ in the germline V gene (reference sequence). This CDR3 is built from 14 residues. Trimming removed 2 bases from V and 6 bases from J, with 14 bases in between. Here the CDR3 reads CASSLRRSGFEQYF. DNA of the CDR3: TGTGCCAGCAGCTTACGACGGTCCGGGTTCGAGCAGTACTTC.

The chain couples TRBV29-1 to TRBJ2-7, with 10 bases lining up with TRBD1. V was pared by 6 bases and J by 4 bases, with 12 bases of the junction left unmatched. Germline values: CDR1 SQVTM, CDR2 ANQGSEA. This CDR3 spans 15 amino acids. CDR3 nucleotides: TGCAGCGTAGACGACACCGGGACAGGGGAGTACGAGCAGTACTTC. Amino acid sequence: CSVDDTGTGEYEQYF.

The V call is TRBV5-1, the J call TRBJ2-5, with 7 bases lining up with TRBD1. The J call is doubtful: the DNA matches TRBJ2-7 better. The CDR3 loop spans 16 amino acids. Per germline, CDR1 SGHRS and CDR2 YFSETQ. This chain's CDR3 is CASSFTTGTESYEQYF. Here the CDR3 DNA reads TGCGCCAGCAGCTTTACAACCGGGACAGAATCCTACGAGCAGTACTTC.

The chain recombines TRBV30 with TRBJ2-3; weak D call: TRBD2 (6 bases). From germline, CDR1 is GTSNPN and CDR2 SVGIG (reference sequence). CDR3 length: 14 residues. Trimming stripped 5 bases from V and 7 bases from J, with 19 bases between. This CDR3 reads CAWGVRRETYTQYF. CDR3 coding DNA: TGTGCCTGGGGAGTAAGACGGGAGACGTATACGCAGTATTTT.

This chain joins TRBV7-2 and TRBJ2-1, with 13 nucleotides matching TRBD2. The V and J ends lost 1 base and 3 bases, in that order; junction bases with no gene match: 9. The CDR3 covers 19 residues. In germline, CDR1 is SGHTA, CDR2 FQGNSA. The CDR3 here is CASSLVGILAGGYYNEQFF. The CDR3, as DNA: TGTGCCAGCAGCTTAGTCGGGATACTAGCGGGAGGGTACTACAATGAGCAGTTCTTC.

This rearrangement joins TRBV19 to TRBJ2-6; 8 bases match TRBD1. The CDR3 length is 17 residues. V dropped 1 base and J dropped 3; count of bases not matched to a gene: 5. Germline V gene sequence: CDR1 LNHDA, CDR2 SQIVND (reference sequence). The CDR3 DNA reads TGTGCCAGTAGTATAGCCCCCGGGACAGGTGGGGCCAACGTCCTGACTTTC. Amino acids: CASSIAPGTGGANVLTF.

The chain has TRBV2 and TRBJ1-5; no clear D gene. V lost 6 bases and J lost 3, with 6 bases in between. Germline V gene sequence: CDR1 SNHLY, CDR2 FYNNEI. CDR3 length equals 12 residues. CDR3 DNA sequence: TGTGCCAGCAGGCACACCAATCAGCCCCAGCATTTT. Translating it yields CASRHTNQPQHF.

J is TRBJ2-7 and V is TRBV5-1; a possible D gene is TRBD2 (5 bases). CDR3 length equals 12 residues. Germline assignment: CDR1 SGHRS and CDR2 YFSETQ. The V gene lost 4 bases and the J gene lost 4 bases, with 9 bases spanning the gap. CDR3 protein: CASSRGSYEQYF. The DNA of the CDR3 is TGCGCCAGCAGCCGTGGGAGTTACGAGCAGTACTTC.

This clone was counted between two and nine times. CDR3 DNA sequence: TGTGCCAGCAGTTACTCGAGGGCAGACTATACGCAGTATTTT. Its translation: CASSYSRADYTQYF. The V and J genes are TRBV6-5 and TRBJ2-3; possibly TRBD2 for D (5 bases). The CDR3 covers 14 residues. V lost 0 bases, J lost 7 bases, and 11 bases lay in between. Looked up from germline, CDR1 is MNHEY and CDR2 is SVGAGI.

V is TRBV29-1 and J is TRBJ1-1; 7 bases map to TRBD1. This CDR3 contains 13 residues. CDR1 is SQVTM and CDR2 is ANQGSEA in the germline V gene. The V and J ends lost 6 bases and 4 bases, in that order; junction bases with no gene match: 8. CDR3: CSVDRQGGTEAFF. The CDR3 region has the DNA TGCAGCGTCGATCGACAGGGCGGCACTGAAGCTTTCTTT.

The chain employs TRBV5-4 and TRBJ2-2, with D perhaps matching TRBD2 (7 bases). This CDR3 comprises 16 residues. V was cut by 4 bases and J by 4 bases, with 17 bases left in between. Germline V gene sequence: CDR1 SGHNT, CDR2 YYREEE (reference sequence). This CDR3 is CASSGGGGSSTGELFF. CDR3 nucleotides: TGTGCCAGCAGCGGCGGGGGCGGGTCCTCCACCGGGGAGCTGTTTTTT.

The chain combines TRBV7-9 with TRBJ2-1; 9 bases match TRBD2. Per the germline V gene, CDR1 is SEHNR and CDR2 is FQNEAQ (reference sequence). Unmatched junction bases numbered 9, after V lost 8 bases and J lost 4 bases. The length of the CDR3 is 15 residues. The CDR3 sequence is CASGLSSGTYNEQFF. CDR3 sequence (DNA): TGTGCCAGCGGTCTGTCTAGCGGGACGTACAATGAGCAGTTCTTC.

The chain is built from TRBV5-1 and TRBJ1-1; 7 positions agree with TRBD1. The CDR3 runs 15 residues. V was clipped by 1 base and J by 1 base; unmatched bases: 4. CDR1 is SGHRS and CDR2 is YFSETQ in the germline V gene. CDR3 sequence: CASSLTAGGNTEAFF. The CDR3 DNA reads TGCGCCAGCAGCTTGACGGCAGGGGGGAACACTGAAGCTTTCTTT.